This passage covers 9 T cell receptor beta chains from one sample sequenced in a study of blood T cell repertoires in COVID-19. Here immunoSEQ multiplex PCR was the method, and the copy in TCRdb shows in-frame clones only, minus some. The table shows 200,000 to 300,000 clones, with 80% to 90% occurring only once. The material sequenced was peripheral blood. Every receptor here comes from a woman in her forties who had recovered from COVID-19.

The chain has TRBV6-5 and TRBJ1-6; D is unresolved. Germline CDR1 is MNHEY and CDR2 is SVGAGI. V shed 6 bases and J shed 0 bases, with 9 bases lying between them. CDR3 size: 15 residues. The DNA for the CDR3 is TGTGCCAGCAGACGTAGAAGCTCCTATAATTCACCCCTCCACTTT. Translated: CASRRRSSYNSPLHF.

The count of this clone is one. The J gene is TRBJ1-2, the V gene TRBV19; D gene ambiguous. CDR3 length: 15 residues. The ends were cut back, 3 bases at V and 4 bases at J, with 15 bases in the middle. The germline gives CDR1 LNHDA, CDR2 SQIVND (reference sequence). The CDR3, as DNA: TGTGCCAGTAGTATGGGCAGCATATTGATCTATGGCTACACCTTC. Its protein product is CASSMGSILIYGYTF.

The rearrangement joins TRBV6-1 to TRBJ1-6; 11 bases are a match to TRBD1. Trimming took 0 bases from V and 2 from J; bases not matched to a gene: 3. There are 18 residues in the CDR3. Germline V gene data show CDR1 as MNHNS and CDR2 as SASEGT. CDR3 sequence (DNA): TGTGCCAGCAGTGAAGCTCGGACAGGGGGCGCCTATAATTCACCCCTCCACTTT. Protein product: CASSEARTGGAYNSPLHF.

This clone has just one count. The rearrangement joins TRBV23-1 to TRBJ1-4; no reliable D call. TRBV23-1 is annotated as an ORF whose role is uncertain. The V gene lost 3 bases and the J gene lost 8 bases, with 16 bases spanning the gap. The CDR3 sequence is 15 residues long. The CDR3 DNA follows: TGCGCCAGCAGTCAGGGTGTCAGACGGGGAGAAAAACTGTTTTTT. It encodes CASSQGVRRGEKLFF.

This chain connects TRBV6-6 to TRBJ1-5; no definite D call. The CDR3 loop spans 12 amino acids. The ends were cut back, 4 bases at V and 9 bases at J, with 10 bases in the middle. CDR1 MNHNY and CDR2 SVGAGI come from the germline V gene (reference sequence). Here the CDR3 reads CASSLETSPQHF. CDR3 nucleotide sequence: TGTGCCAGCAGTTTGGAGACCTCGCCCCAGCATTTT.

V usage is TRBV19 and J usage is TRBJ2-7; 11 bases are shared with TRBD1. Trimming at V came to 6 bases and at J to 5 bases, leaving 9 bases not matched to a gene. The germline CDR1 and CDR2 sequences are LNHDA and SQIVND (reference sequence). This CDR3 contains 15 residues. The CDR3 loop is CASSPKPGQGDEQYF. The CDR3 DNA is TGTGCCAGTAGCCCCAAACCGGGACAGGGGGACGAGCAGTACTTC.

CDR3 nucleotides: TGTGCCAGCAGCCAGTGGACAGGGGGTCGATTCTATGGCTACACCTTC. This codes for CASSQWTGGRFYGYTF. The chain couples TRBV13 to TRBJ1-2; TRBD1 agrees at 10 bases. Germline CDR1 and CDR2: PRHDT and FYEKMQ (reference sequence). Trimming at V came to 5 bases and at J to 4 bases, leaving 10 bases not matched to a gene. This CDR3 comprises 16 residues.

This clone was counted only a few times. The chain combines TRBV10-3 with TRBJ1-5; 9 nucleotides line up with TRBD1. V shed 10 bases, J shed 6 bases, and the junction held 7 bases outside the gene matches. The CDR3 totals 13 residues. Germline V gene lookup returns CDR1 ENHRY and CDR2 SYGVKD. The CDR3 coding sequence is TGTGCCAGCAGGACAGGGGAGAGTCAGCCCCAGCATTTT. Protein: CASRTGESQPQHF.

The V call is TRBV2, the J call TRBJ2-7; perhaps TRBD1 as D (5 bases). The CDR3 is 13 amino acids. Trimming took off 8 bases at V and 4 bases at J, with 15 bases between the two ends. In germline, CDR1 is SNHLY, CDR2 FYNNEI. The CDR3 DNA follows: TGTGCCAGCTCCGGCCTAGGGGTTTACGAGCAGTACTTC. It encodes CASSGLGVYEQYF. The full variable domain, rest sourced from reference TRBV2 and TRBJ2-7, is EPEVTQTPSHQVTQMGQEVILRCVPISNHLYFYWYRQILGQKVEFLVSFYNNEISEKSEIFDDQFSVERPDGSNFTLKIRSTKLEDSAMYFCASSGLGVYEQYFGPGTRLTVT.